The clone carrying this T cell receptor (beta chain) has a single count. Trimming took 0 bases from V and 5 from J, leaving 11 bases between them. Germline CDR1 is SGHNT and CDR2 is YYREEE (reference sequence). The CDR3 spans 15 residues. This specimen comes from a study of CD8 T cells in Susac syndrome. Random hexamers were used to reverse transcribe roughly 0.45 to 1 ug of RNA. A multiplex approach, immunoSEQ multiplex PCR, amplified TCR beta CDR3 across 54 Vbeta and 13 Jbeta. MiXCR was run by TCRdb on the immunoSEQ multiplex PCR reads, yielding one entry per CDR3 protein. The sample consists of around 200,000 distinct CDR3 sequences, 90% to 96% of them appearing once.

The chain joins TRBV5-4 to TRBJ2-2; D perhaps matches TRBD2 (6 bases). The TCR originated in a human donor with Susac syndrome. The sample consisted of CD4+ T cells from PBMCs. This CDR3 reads CASSLVWAGTGELFF. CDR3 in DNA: TGTGCCAGCAGCTTGGTCTGGGCGGGGACCGGGGAGCTGTTTTTT.